The TCR beta chain under discussion was sequenced for a study of cytomegalovirus exposure and HLA in healthy donors. V shed 5 bases and J shed 0 bases, with 10 bases lying between them. This CDR3 spans 14 amino acids. The germline V gene has CDR1 MNHEY and CDR2 SVGAGI. This clone was picked up a small number of times. The target antigen is unknown. Regarding the study as a whole: It was in a later analysis that TCR association rates were seen to vary by HLA locus, highest for DRB1 and lowest for HLA-C. High specificity and sensitivity for cytomegalovirus status were reported for the classifier. Earlier findings revealed that most TCR beta V segments proved productive either about 87% or about 30% of the time.

This PCR relied on a set of 60 Vbeta primers and 13 Jbeta primers. Clones were sequenced by immunoSEQ multiplex PCR, and TCRdb holds only the in-frame ones, with some missing. Of approximately 190,000 clones listed, about three quarters were seen once; the top ten hold approximately 2%. Nominal health characterized the donors when sampled, though unrecorded immune exposures were likely. The specimen sequenced was PBMCs. The source is a woman in her twenties or thirties in good health and CMV-seropositive. The chain employs TRBV6-5 and TRBJ1-1, with D perhaps TRBD1 (5 bases). The CDR3 reads CASSRRDLNTEAFF. CDR3 coding DNA: TGTGCCAGCAGTCGAAGGGACTTGAACACTGAAGCTTTCTTT.